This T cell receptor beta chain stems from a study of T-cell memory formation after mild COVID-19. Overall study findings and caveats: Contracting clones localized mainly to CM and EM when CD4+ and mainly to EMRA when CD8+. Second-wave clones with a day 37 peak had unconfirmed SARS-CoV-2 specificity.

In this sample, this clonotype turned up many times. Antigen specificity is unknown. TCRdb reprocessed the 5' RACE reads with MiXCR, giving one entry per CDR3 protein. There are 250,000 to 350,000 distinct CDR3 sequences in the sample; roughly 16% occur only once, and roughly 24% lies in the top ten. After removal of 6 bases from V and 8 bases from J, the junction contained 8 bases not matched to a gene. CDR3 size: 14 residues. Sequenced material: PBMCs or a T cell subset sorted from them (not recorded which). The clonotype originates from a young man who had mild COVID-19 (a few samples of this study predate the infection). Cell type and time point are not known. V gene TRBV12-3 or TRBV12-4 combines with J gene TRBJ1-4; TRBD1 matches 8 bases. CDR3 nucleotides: TGTGCCAGCAGCCCGACAGGGGTAGTGGAAAAACTGTTTTTT. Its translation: CASSPTGVVEKLFF.